These 22 T cell receptor beta chains were sequenced from one sample in a study of blood T cell repertoires in COVID-19. Only in-frame clones appear in the TCRdb table, and some are missing; sequencing was by immunoSEQ multiplex PCR. The sample includes nearly 95,000 clones, roughly nine tenths of them seen just once. Sequencing was performed on peripheral blood. These receptors all stem from a human donor with active COVID-19. The donor label of this sample is uncertain.

This chain joins TRBV28 and TRBJ2-7; maybe TRBD2 (7 bases). CDR1 and CDR2 (germline): MDHEN, SYDVKM. V was cut by 5 bases and J by 2 bases, with 13 bases left in between. The CDR3 is made up of 14 amino acids. CDR3 DNA: TGTGCCAGCAGTCTGGGGGGGCGAACCTACGAGCAGTACTTC. Translating it yields CASSLGGRTYEQYF.

This chain joins TRBV7-9 and TRBJ2-2; 9 bases line up with TRBD1. The CDR3 contains 15 residues. Per germline, CDR1 SEHNR and CDR2 FQNEAQ (reference sequence). V lost 4 bases and J lost 1; bases outside the gene matches: 1. The CDR3 DNA sequence: TGTGCCAGCAGCTGGGGACAGGGGAACACCGGGGAGCTGTTTTTT. This codes for CASSWGQGNTGELFF. Full variable domain (remainder filled in from reference TRBV7-9 and TRBJ2-2): DTGVSQNPRHKITKRGQNVTFRCDPISEHNRLYWYRQTLGQGPEFLTYFQNEAQLEKSRLLSDRFSAERPKGSFSTLEIQRTEQGDSAMYLCASSWGQGNTGELFFGEGSRLTVL.

This clone was recorded once. V usage is TRBV7-8 and J usage is TRBJ2-3; D is possibly TRBD1 (5 bases). V was clipped by 1 base and J by 4 bases, with 12 bases between them. The V gene's germline CDR1 is SGHVS and CDR2 FQNEAQ. The CDR3 has 15 amino acids. As DNA, the CDR3 is TGTGCCAGCAGCTTAGGGCAGGGAAGGGCAGATACGCAGTATTTT. Amino acids: CASSLGQGRADTQYF.

This clone was seen at least ten times. V is TRBV6-1 and J is TRBJ1-6; D gene uncertain. Deletions cut 0 bases from V and 9 bases from J, with 12 bases between. This CDR3 spans 15 amino acids. CDR1 and CDR2 from the germline V gene are MNHNS and SASEGT. Here the CDR3 DNA reads TGTGCCAGCAGTGAAGCGCCCTTAGGCGGTTCACCCCTCCACTTT. This codes for CASSEAPLGGSPLHF.

This chain connects TRBV6-4 to TRBJ2-3; perhaps TRBD2 as D (6 bases). This CDR3 is built from 15 residues. V was trimmed by 3 bases and J by 1 base, leaving 11 bases between them. Germline CDR1 MRHNA, CDR2 SNTAGT. CDR3 DNA: TGTGCCAGCAGTGAGGATGGCGGGGGCACAGATACGCAGTATTTT. Translation gives CASSEDGGGTDTQYF.

The V and J genes are TRBV9 and TRBJ2-2; 8 nucleotides line up with TRBD2. The length of the CDR3 is 17 residues. Germline assignment: CDR1 SGDLS and CDR2 YYNGEE. Trimming removed 0 bases from V and 7 bases from J; junction bases left unmatched: 11. The CDR3 reads CASSVGLRGGGLGELFF. CDR3 bases: TGTGCCAGCAGCGTAGGGTTACGGGGGGGCGGCCTCGGGGAGCTGTTTTTT.

This clone was observed once. The rearrangement joins TRBV5-6 to TRBJ1-5, with 7 bases lining up with TRBD1. The germline V gene has CDR1 SGHDT and CDR2 YYEEEE. This CDR3 contains 16 residues. The ends lost 3 bases at V and 0 bases at J; junction bases unmatched: 6. The CDR3 here is CASSSTGTYSNQPQHF. CDR3 coding DNA: TGTGCCAGCAGCTCGACAGGGACTTATAGCAATCAGCCCCAGCATTTT.

A single count supports this clone. J is TRBJ1-6 and V is TRBV30, with D unclear. The CDR3 extends over 15 amino acids. Germline assignment: CDR1 GTSNPN and CDR2 SVGIG (reference sequence). Between the trimmed V and J ends, which lost 1 base and 0 bases, there was a span of 7 bases. DNA for the CDR3: TGTGCCTGGAGTGGGGAGAGCTCCTATAATTCACCCCTCCACTTT. Amino acid sequence: CAWSGESSYNSPLHF.

This chain's CDR3 is CASSDSGSSYNEQFF. In DNA, the CDR3 is TGTGCCAGCAGCGATAGCGGTAGCTCCTACAATGAGCAGTTCTTC. The chain employs TRBV9 and TRBJ2-1; tentative D call: TRBD2 (6 bases). V was pared by 3 bases and J by 0 bases, with 10 bases between. CDR3 length equals 15 residues. Germline values: CDR1 SGDLS, CDR2 YYNGEE.

V gene TRBV6-6 combines with J gene TRBJ1-3, with 9 bases lining up with TRBD1. Germline V lookup: CDR1 MNHNY, CDR2 SVGAGI (reference sequence). There are 16 residues in the CDR3. The J segment lost 6 bases and the V segment lost 5 bases, leaving 11 bases of the junction unmatched. CDR3 region: CASSPGQGNKENTIYF. DNA for the CDR3: TGTGCCAGCAGTCCGGGACAGGGTAATAAAGAAAACACCATATATTTT.

The rearrangement uses TRBV10-3 and TRBJ1-1, with D possibly being TRBD1 (6 bases). V lost 4 bases and J 5 bases, leaving 14 bases between the germline ends. This CDR3 contains 14 residues. Germline V gene sequence: CDR1 ENHRY, CDR2 SYGVKD. The CDR3 region is CAISAYREGTEAFF. Here the CDR3 DNA reads TGTGCCATCAGTGCGTACAGGGAGGGGACTGAAGCTTTCTTT.

The chain recombines TRBV28 with TRBJ1-5, with 8 bases lining up with TRBD1. The CDR3 length is 16 residues. Germline V CDR1 and CDR2: MDHEN, SYDVKM. Germline trimming cut 5 bases from V and 4 bases from J; bases unmatched to any gene: 10. The CDR3 sequence: CASSPNDRGSNQPQHF. The DNA for the CDR3 is TGTGCCAGCAGTCCGAACGACAGGGGATCGAATCAGCCCCAGCATTTT. Combining the CDR3 with reference TRBV28 and TRBJ1-5 gives the whole variable domain DVKVTQSSRYLVKRTGEKVFLECVQDMDHENMFWYRQDPGLGLRLIYFSYDVKMKEKGDIPEGYSVSREKKERFSLILESASTNQTSMYLCASSPNDRGSNQPQHFGDGTRLSIL.

V is TRBV2 and J is TRBJ2-1, with 13 bases identical to TRBD2. Trimming cost V 8 bases and J 5 bases; bases outside gene matches: 12. The CDR3 runs to 17 residues. Germline CDR1 is SNHLY and CDR2 is FYNNEI. The CDR3 region is CASSGTLGLAGDNEQFF. CDR3 DNA: TGTGCCAGCTCCGGAACCCTTGGACTAGCGGGGGACAATGAGCAGTTCTTC.

The genes are TRBV2 and TRBJ1-1; D perhaps matches TRBD1 (5 bases). CDR3 size: 14 residues. Trimming cost V 2 bases and J 11 bases, with 18 bases left between them. CDR1 is SNHLY and CDR2 is FYNNEI in the germline V gene. The DNA for the CDR3 is TGTGCCAGCAGTGAAAAGTTACAGGCTCGGTGGGCTTTCTTT. Translated: CASSEKLQARWAFF.

The V and J genes are TRBV27 and TRBJ2-7, with 11 bases that match TRBD1. This CDR3 region has 16 residues. The junction had 7 bases not matched to a gene; V was cut back by 0 bases and J by 6 bases. Per the germline V gene, CDR1 is MNHEY and CDR2 is SMNVEV (reference sequence). Here the CDR3 reads CASSLSAGTGGSEQYF. The CDR3 DNA reads TGTGCCAGCAGTTTATCTGCGGGGACAGGGGGTTCCGAGCAGTACTTC.

The genes are TRBV5-1 and TRBJ2-7; D possibly corresponds to TRBD1 (6 bases). The V gene's germline CDR1 is SGHRS and CDR2 YFSETQ. Deletions cut 3 bases from V and 1 base from J, with 11 bases between. The CDR3 runs 14 residues. The CDR3 DNA follows: TGCGCCAGCAGCTGGACAGCTGAGTCCTACGAGCAGTACTTC. As protein: CASSWTAESYEQYF.

This chain links TRBV5-1 with TRBJ1-6, with TRBD1 matching 9 bases. Trimming at V came to 7 bases and at J to 9 bases, leaving 5 bases not matched to a gene. This CDR3 comprises 13 residues. Germline assignment: CDR1 SGHRS and CDR2 YFSETQ. The CDR3 region has the DNA TGCGCCAGCGCCGGGACAGGGACTTCACCCCTCCACTTT. Amino acids: CASAGTGTSPLHF.

The V call is TRBV9, the J call TRBJ2-3; 8 nucleotides match TRBD2. The CDR3 sequence is 15 residues long. The germline CDR1 and CDR2 sequences are SGDLS and YYNGEE. After removal of 4 bases from V and 6 bases from J, the junction contained 10 bases not matched to a gene. CDR3 in DNA: TGTGCCAGCAGCCTATACGTGAGCGGGGGTGATACGCAGTATTTT. Translation gives CASSLYVSGGDTQYF.

The rearrangement uses TRBV5-1 and TRBJ1-1; D is ambiguous. V was shortened by 5 bases and J by 0 bases, with 8 bases between the two germline ends. CDR1 is SGHRS, CDR2 YFSETQ, per germline. The CDR3 has 13 residues. In DNA form, the CDR3 reads TGCGCCAGCAGTTTTAGCCTGAACACTGAAGCTTTCTTT. Amino acid sequence: CASSFSLNTEAFF.

The V and J genes are TRBV19 and TRBJ1-1, with unresolved D. The V and J ends lost 3 bases and 1 base respectively, with 6 bases between them. This CDR3 has 13 residues. In germline, CDR1 is LNHDA, CDR2 SQIVND (reference sequence). The CDR3 protein is CASSIGENTEAFF. CDR3 bases: TGTGCCAGTAGTATCGGGGAGAACACTGAAGCTTTCTTT.

The J gene is TRBJ1-2, the V gene TRBV7-8; 9 nucleotides line up with TRBD1. CDR3 length equals 19 residues. V shed 4 bases and J 2 bases; nucleotides not matched to a gene: 17. CDR1 and CDR2 from the germline V gene are SGHVS and FQNEAQ. The CDR3 reads CASSSFQARDRDPNYGYTF. The DNA of the CDR3 is TGTGCCAGCAGCTCCTTCCAAGCCCGGGACAGGGACCCGAACTATGGCTACACCTTC.

J is TRBJ1-6 and V is TRBV5-5; D call uncertain. CDR3 length: 19 residues. Germline lookup yields CDR1 SGHKS and CDR2 YYEKEE (reference sequence). V lost 1 base, J lost 0 bases, and 17 bases lay in between. CDR3 DNA sequence: TGTGCCAGCAGCTTGTTGTTATTCCTCCGGAGCTCCTATAATTCACCCCTCCACTTT. This sequence encodes CASSLLLFLRSSYNSPLHF. The full variable domain, completed using reference TRBV5-5 and TRBJ1-6, is DAGVTQSPTHLIKTRGQQVTLRCSPISGHKSVSWYQQVLGQGPQFIFQYYEKEERGRGNFPDRFSARQFPNYSSELNVNALLLGDSALYLCASSLLLFLRSSYNSPLHFGNGTRLTVT.